This entry describes one T cell receptor beta chain. The data derive from a study of CD8 T cells in Susac syndrome. Per the germline V gene, CDR1 is SGHVS and CDR2 is FQNEAQ. The V gene end was trimmed by 1 base and the J gene end by 5 bases; junction bases not matched to a gene: 1. The CDR3 has 15 residues. Susac syndrome patients met recently defined diagnostic criteria for definite or probable disease. TEMRA cells were FACS-enriched, with CD8+ and CD4+ T cells isolated negatively. An input of about 0.5 to 1 ug of RNA was subjected to reverse transcription using random hexamers. The method of amplification for TCR beta CDR3 was immunoSEQ multiplex PCR, covering 54 Vbeta and 13 Jbeta. A single record per CDR3 protein comes from TCRdb applying MiXCR to the immunoSEQ multiplex PCR reads. The sample includes about 130,000 distinct CDR3 sequences, approximately 95% seen only once; the top ten take about 0.18%.

Sequences were obtained from CD8+ T cells from PBMCs. The clonotype originates from a human donor with Susac syndrome. The genes are TRBV7-8 and TRBJ2-7, with TRBD2 matching over 14 bases. DNA for the CDR3: TGTGCCAGCAGCTTAGAGGGACTAGCGGGAGACGAGCAGTACTTC. Protein product: CASSLEGLAGDEQYF. The full variable domain, its missing parts supplied by reference TRBV7-8 and TRBJ2-7, is GAGVSQSPRYKVAKRGQDVALRCDPISGHVSLFWYQQALGQGPEFLTYFQNEAQLDKSGLPSDRFFAERPEGSVSTLKIQRTQQEDSAVYLCASSLEGLAGDEQYFGPGTRLTVT.